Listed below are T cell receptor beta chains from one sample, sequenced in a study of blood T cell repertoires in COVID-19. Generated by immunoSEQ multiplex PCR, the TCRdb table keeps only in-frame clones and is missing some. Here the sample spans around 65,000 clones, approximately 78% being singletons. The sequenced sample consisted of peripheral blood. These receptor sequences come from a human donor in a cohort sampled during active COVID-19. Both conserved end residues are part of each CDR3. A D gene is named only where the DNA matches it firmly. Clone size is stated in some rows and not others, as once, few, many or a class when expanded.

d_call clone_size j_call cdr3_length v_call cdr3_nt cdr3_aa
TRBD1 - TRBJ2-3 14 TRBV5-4 TGTGCCAGCAGCCTCCGGGACAGGACAGATACGCAGTATTTT CASSLRDRTDTQYF
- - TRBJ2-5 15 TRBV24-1 TGTGCCACCAGTGGGAAAGGGCAGGGTGAGGAGACCCAGTACTTC CATSGKGQGEETQYF
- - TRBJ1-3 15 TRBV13 TGTGCCAGCAGCTTAGAGCTGCTCTCTGGAAACACCATATATTTT CASSLELLSGNTIYF
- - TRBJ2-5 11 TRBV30 TGTGCCTGGAGCTTCCAAGAGACCCAGTACTTC CAWSFQETQYF
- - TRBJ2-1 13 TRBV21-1 TGTGCCAGCAACGGTGCCTCTTACAATGAGCAGTTCTTC CASNGASYNEQFF
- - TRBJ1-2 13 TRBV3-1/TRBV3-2 TGTGCCAGCAGCTCGGGGGCTAACTATGGCTACACCTTC CASSSGANYGYTF
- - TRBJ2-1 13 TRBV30 TGTGCCTGGAGTTCACAGGGTTGGGATGAGCAGTTCTTC CAWSSQGWDEQFF
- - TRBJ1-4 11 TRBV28 TGTGCCAGCGAGTTTTTAGGGGAACTGTTTTTT CASEFLGELFF
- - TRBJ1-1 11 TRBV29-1 TGCAGCGTACTCGGGAACACTGAAGCTTTCTTT CSVLGNTEAFF
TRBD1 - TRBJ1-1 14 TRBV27 TGTGCCAGCAGTCCCGGGACAGGGAACACTGAAGCTTTCTTT CASSPGTGNTEAFF
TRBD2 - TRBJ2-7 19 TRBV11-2 TGTGCCAGCAGCTCGCGGACTAGCGGGAGGCCCTGGAGCTCCTACGAGCAGTACTTC CASSSRTSGRPWSSYEQYF
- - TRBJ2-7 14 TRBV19 TGTGCCAGTAGTATTGGCGGGGCGGACTACGAGCAGTACTTC CASSIGGADYEQYF
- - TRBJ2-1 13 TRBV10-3 TGTGCCATCAGTCAAATCGGGGGTCAAGAGCAGTTCTTC CAISQIGGQEQFF
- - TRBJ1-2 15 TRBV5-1 TGCGCCAGCAGCTTGTCTCAGGGAACGATTGATGGCTACACCTTC CASSLSQGTIDGYTF
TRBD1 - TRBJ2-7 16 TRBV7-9 TGTGCCAGCAGCCCCGAGACCGGGACAGCCTACTACGAGCAGTACTTC CASSPETGTAYYEQYF
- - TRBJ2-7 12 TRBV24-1 TGTGCCACCAGTGATTTGGGCGGGGAGCAGTACTTC CATSDLGGEQYF
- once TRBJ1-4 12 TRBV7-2 TGTGCCAGCAGCTTAGGGGCTGAAAAACTGTTTTTT CASSLGAEKLFF
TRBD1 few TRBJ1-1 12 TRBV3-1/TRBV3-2 TGTGCCACCGGGACAGGGACGACTGAAGCTTTCTTT CATGTGTTEAFF
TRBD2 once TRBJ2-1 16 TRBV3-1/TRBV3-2 TGTGCCAGCAGCCAATGGACTAGCGGGAGGGTAGGTGAGCAGTTCTTC CASSQWTSGRVGEQFF
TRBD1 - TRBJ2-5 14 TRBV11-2 TGTGCCAGCAGCTTAGGGACAGGTCAAGAGACCCAGTACTTC CASSLGTGQETQYF